The 28 T cell receptor beta chains in this list originate from one sample, sequenced in a study of cytomegalovirus exposure and HLA in healthy donors. Produced via immunoSEQ multiplex PCR; TCRdb's table is partial and in-frame only. The table shows about 130,000 clones, with approximately 95% occurring only once. The specimen was PBMCs. Receptors were obtained from a man between 18 and 29 years old in good health and CMV-seronegative.

The rearrangement links TRBV5-1 to TRBJ2-3; 11 bases agree with TRBD2. V trimming: 2 bases; J trimming: 5 bases; junction bases outside the gene matches: 7. Per the germline V gene, CDR1 is SGHRS and CDR2 is YFSETQ. CDR3 length equals 16 residues. This chain's CDR3 is CASSFTSGSWGDTQYF. The CDR3 DNA reads as TGCGCCAGCAGCTTCACTAGCGGGAGCTGGGGAGATACGCAGTATTTT.

V is TRBV28 and J is TRBJ2-7, with TRBD1 identical over 10 bases. V shed 3 bases and J 5 bases; nucleotides not matched to a gene: 10. The CDR3 contains 16 residues. Germline CDR1 reads MDHEN; CDR2 reads SYDVKM. The CDR3 reads CASSFPPGTGVNEQYF. The CDR3 region has the DNA TGTGCCAGCAGTTTCCCACCCGGGACAGGGGTCAACGAGCAGTACTTC.

The rearrangement joins TRBV10-3 to TRBJ1-1; TRBD1 matches 7 bases. The trim removed 7 bases at V and 8 bases at J, leaving 10 bases unmatched. Germline values: CDR1 ENHRY, CDR2 SYGVKD. This CDR3 comprises 13 residues. As DNA, the CDR3 is TGTGCCATCACGGACAGGACGTACCACGAAGCTTTCTTT. Translation gives CAITDRTYHEAFF.

The chain links TRBV4-2 to TRBJ2-5; possibly TRBD1 for D (6 bases). The germline V gene has CDR1 LGHNA and CDR2 YNFKEQ. V lost 6 bases and J 1 base, leaving 15 bases between the germline ends. The CDR3 is 15 residues long. This chain's CDR3 is CASRDRDTGQETQYF. CDR3 bases: TGTGCCAGCAGGGACCGGGACACCGGCCAAGAGACCCAGTACTTC.

The chain links TRBV18 to TRBJ1-2; no clear D gene. Germline CDR1 KGHSH, CDR2 LQKENI. This CDR3 has 13 amino acids. Trimming took 3 bases from V and 6 from J, leaving 11 bases between them. For the CDR3, the DNA is TGTGCCAGCTCACCCGGCCCGAGGGATGGCTACACCTTC. This codes for CASSPGPRDGYTF.

The chain employs TRBV18 and TRBJ1-3; D gene unclear. In germline, CDR1 is KGHSH, CDR2 LQKENI. The CDR3 spans 13 residues. V gave up 0 bases and J gave up 7 bases, with 7 bases separating them. CDR3 loop: CASSPPDRNTIYF. Written as DNA, the CDR3 is TGTGCCAGCTCACCACCAGATCGGAACACCATATATTTT.

This clone was found once. The rearrangement links TRBV19 to TRBJ1-2; D remains unclear. The CDR3 runs 15 residues. Germline-derived CDR1 and CDR2 are LNHDA and SQIVND (reference sequence). The V and J ends lost 0 bases and 4 bases respectively, with 12 bases between them. CDR3 protein: CASSIDSRGTYGYTF. In DNA form, the CDR3 reads TGTGCCAGTAGTATAGATTCGAGAGGAACCTATGGCTACACCTTC.

CDR3 sequence reads: CATSLSGTSFQPQHF. CDR3 nucleotide sequence: TGTGCCACCAGCCTTTCCGGGACTTCCTTTCAGCCCCAGCATTTT. V and J are TRBV15 and TRBJ1-5; D is perhaps TRBD1 (5 bases). Germline CDR1 is LNHNV and CDR2 is YYDKDF (reference sequence). With 5 bases removed from V and 6 bases from J, the gap between germline ends came to 17 bases. CDR3 length: 15 residues.

Concerning this clone: A read error may account for a junction end that differs from germline. This rearrangement joins TRBV7-2 to TRBJ2-3; 9 positions match TRBD2. Germline assignment: CDR1 SGHTA and CDR2 FQGNSA. The CDR3 is made up of 13 amino acids. CDR3 protein: CASSLVGREGQFF. DNA of the CDR3: TGTGCCAGCAGCTTAGTCGGGCGGGAGGGCCAGTTCTTT.

This clone has a single count. The chain has TRBV27 and TRBJ2-3, with a tentative D call TRBD1 (5 bases). Germline V lookup: CDR1 MNHEY, CDR2 SMNVEV (reference sequence). Between the trimmed V and J ends, which lost 3 bases and 0 bases, there was a span of 25 bases. There are 20 residues in the CDR3. This CDR3 reads CASSFSGFVRQESSTDTQYF. CDR3 coding DNA: TGTGCCAGCAGTTTCTCAGGGTTCGTTAGGCAGGAGTCTAGCACAGATACGCAGTATTTT.

This sequence joins TRBV23-1 and TRBJ2-3, with 7 bases identical to TRBD2. TRBV23-1 is known as an ORF, though its function is uncertain. This CDR3 has 17 amino acids. The J segment lost 0 bases and the V segment lost 3 bases, leaving 9 bases of the junction unmatched. The CDR3: CASSQTLAGFSTDTQYF. The CDR3 nucleotides read TGCGCCAGCAGTCAGACTTTAGCGGGTTTTAGCACAGATACGCAGTATTTT.

The genes are TRBV9 and TRBJ2-7; D is unclear. The germline V gene encodes CDR1 SGDLS and CDR2 YYNGEE. Between the trimmed V and J ends, which lost 1 base and 0 bases, there was a span of 11 bases. The CDR3 runs 15 residues. CDR3 residues: CASSVWAVSSYEQYF. As DNA, the CDR3 is TGTGCCAGCAGCGTATGGGCAGTATCCTCCTACGAGCAGTACTTC.

V and J are TRBV19 and TRBJ2-7, with 12 bases that match TRBD1. CDR3 length: 16 amino acids. J gave up 2 bases and V 7 bases, and 9 bases lay outside the gene matches. Germline V CDR1 and CDR2: LNHDA, SQIVND (reference sequence). CDR3 loop: CASKGLGTGGPYEQYF. The CDR3 nucleotides read TGTGCCAGTAAAGGGCTGGGGACAGGGGGCCCCTACGAGCAGTACTTC.

This chain connects TRBV30 to TRBJ2-1; 12 bases are a match to TRBD2. CDR3 length: 14 residues. Trimming took 5 bases from V and 5 from J; bases not matched to a gene: 4. The germline gives CDR1 GTSNPN, CDR2 SVGIG (reference sequence). This CDR3 is CAWEGLAGHNEQFF. CDR3 bases: TGTGCCTGGGAGGGACTAGCGGGCCACAATGAGCAGTTCTTC.

The genes are TRBV9 and TRBJ2-1; a possible D gene is TRBD2 (6 bases). CDR1 SGDLS and CDR2 YYNGEE come from the germline V gene. This CDR3 is built from 14 residues. Trimming stripped 0 bases from V and 3 bases from J, with 7 bases between. CDR3 DNA: TGTGCCAGCAGCGTAGGGGGGGACTACAATGAGCAGTTCTTC. Translation gives CASSVGGDYNEQFF. Based on the CDR3 plus reference TRBV9 and TRBJ2-1, the full variable domain is DSGVTQTPKHLITATGQRVTLRCSPRSGDLSVYWYQQSLDQGLQFLIQYYNGEERAKGNILERFSAQQFPDLHSELNLSSLELGDSALYFCASSVGGDYNEQFFGPGTRLTVL.

This chain connects TRBV5-4 to TRBJ2-5, with D possibly being TRBD2 (6 bases). The CDR3 is 14 residues long. V lost 0 bases and J 4 bases, leaving 10 bases between the germline ends. Germline CDR1 is SGHNT and CDR2 is YYREEE (reference sequence). The CDR3 sequence is CASSLVASVETQYF. CDR3 DNA: TGTGCCAGCAGCTTGGTGGCTAGCGTAGAGACCCAGTACTTC.

In its sample, this clone was seen once. The chain links TRBV27 to TRBJ1-4; 8 positions match TRBD1. Trimming took 8 bases from V and 4 from J; bases not matched to a gene: 6. Germline V gene lookup returns CDR1 MNHEY and CDR2 SMNVEV (reference sequence). The CDR3 covers 14 residues. CDR3 sequence (DNA): TGTGCCAGCTCCTGGACAGGGCGTAATGAAAAACTGTTTTTT. Its protein product is CASSWTGRNEKLFF.

The genes are TRBV6-5 and TRBJ1-5; TRBD1 aligns across 8 bases. The junction had 4 bases not matched to a gene; V was cut back by 5 bases and J by 4 bases. The V gene's germline CDR1 is MNHEY and CDR2 SVGAGI. The CDR3 has 14 residues. The CDR3 here is CASSQTGVNQPQHF. In nucleotides, the CDR3 is TGTGCCAGCAGTCAGACAGGGGTGAATCAGCCCCAGCATTTT.

V and J are TRBV9 and TRBJ2-1; TRBD2 matches 8 bases. Germline CDR1 reads SGDLS; CDR2 reads YYNGEE. Trimming cost V 3 bases and J 0 bases; bases outside gene matches: 5. The CDR3 is 16 amino acids. The CDR3 DNA follows: TGTGCCAGCAGCGACCGACTAGCGAGCTCCTACAATGAGCAGTTCTTC. Translated: CASSDRLASSYNEQFF.

The V gene is TRBV18, the J gene TRBJ1-1; D remains ambiguous. Germline lookup yields CDR1 KGHSH and CDR2 LQKENI. The V end was cut by 2 bases, the J end by 5 bases, with 18 bases between. The CDR3 is 16 amino acids. The DNA of the CDR3 is TGTGCCAGCTCACCAACCTTACAGCAGCTTAGGACTGAAGCTTTCTTT. It codes for CASSPTLQQLRTEAFF.

This clone has at least ten counts. This sequence joins TRBV7-6 and TRBJ2-7; 9 nucleotides align to TRBD2. CDR3 length: 13 residues. The germline gives CDR1 SGHVS, CDR2 FNYEAQ. The V gene end was trimmed by 5 bases and the J gene end by 4 bases; junction bases not matched to a gene: 3. CDR3 sequence reads: CASSKTSGYEQYF. DNA of the CDR3: TGTGCCAGCAGCAAGACTAGCGGATACGAGCAGTACTTC. The full variable domain, with the rest looked up from reference TRBV7-6 and TRBJ2-7, is GAGVSQSPRYKVTKRGQDVALRCDPISGHVSLYWYRQALGQGPEFLTYFNYEAQQDKSGLPNDRFSAERPEGSISTLTIQRTEQRDSAMYRCASSKTSGYEQYFGPGTRLTVT.

V gene TRBV4-3 combines with J gene TRBJ1-2; 9 bases line up with TRBD1. The CDR3 has 14 residues. In germline, CDR1 is LGHNA, CDR2 YSLEER. Trimming cost V 0 bases and J 7 bases; bases outside gene matches: 3. The CDR3 region is CASSQEQGASGYTF. The CDR3 DNA sequence: TGCGCCAGCAGCCAAGAACAGGGGGCCTCTGGCTACACCTTC.

The chain is built from TRBV30 and TRBJ1-2; the match to TRBD1 covers 8 bases. The CDR3 spans 14 residues. V gave up 4 bases and J gave up 4 bases; unmatched junction bases: 8. Germline CDR1 GTSNPN, CDR2 SVGIG (reference sequence). The CDR3 loop reads CAWKEQGAGYGYTF. The CDR3 DNA follows: TGTGCCTGGAAAGAGCAGGGGGCTGGCTATGGCTACACCTTC.

This chain connects TRBV7-9 to TRBJ2-2; the D gene is possibly TRBD2 (6 bases). Germline V gene data show CDR1 as SEHNR and CDR2 as FQNEAQ (reference sequence). The CDR3 length is 17 residues. The V end lost 3 bases, the J end lost 6 bases, and 20 bases lay between the germline ends. The CDR3: CASSLPPVRRGSGELFF. DNA for the CDR3: TGTGCCAGCAGCTTGCCCCCAGTGCGGAGGGGCTCCGGGGAGCTGTTTTTT.

The CDR3 is CATSSEWGENTEAFF. CDR3 in DNA: TGTGCCACCAGCAGTGAATGGGGGGAGAACACTGAAGCTTTCTTT. This chain links TRBV15 with TRBJ1-1; a possible D gene is TRBD1 (5 bases). V lost 3 bases and J 1 base, leaving 12 bases between the germline ends. Germline loops: CDR1 LNHNV, CDR2 YYDKDF (reference sequence). The CDR3 has 15 amino acids.

The chain has TRBV6-6 and TRBJ1-2, with a weak D call TRBD1 (6 bases). V was cut by 2 bases and J by 2 bases, with 15 bases left in between. This CDR3 comprises 16 residues. Germline V gene data show CDR1 as MNHNY and CDR2 as SVGAGI (reference sequence). The CDR3 spells CASSYLPTGLNYGYTF. The CDR3 DNA sequence: TGTGCCAGCAGTTACCTACCCACAGGGTTAAACTATGGCTACACCTTC.

The table lists this clone with a count of one. This rearrangement joins TRBV28 to TRBJ1-2; possibly TRBD1 for D (6 bases). The germline V and J ends were trimmed by 2 bases and 2 bases, with 12 bases remaining between them. Germline CDR1 MDHEN, CDR2 SYDVKM. The CDR3 sequence is 15 residues long. The CDR3 here is CASSLLPGQNYGYTF. For the CDR3, the DNA is TGTGCCAGCAGTTTACTACCGGGACAAAACTATGGCTACACCTTC.

This sequence joins TRBV30 and TRBJ2-5; 16 bases match TRBD2. Trimming at V came to 4 bases and at J to 5 bases, leaving 4 bases not matched to a gene. CDR1 and CDR2 (germline): GTSNPN, SVGIG (reference sequence). CDR3 length: 15 residues. In DNA form, the CDR3 reads TGTGCCTGGACGTCGGGACTAGCGGGAGGGGAGACCCAGTACTTC. Translating it yields CAWTSGLAGGETQYF.